Listed below are T cell receptor beta chains from one sample, sequenced in a study of shared clonotypes between healthy human individuals. Profiled with immunoSEQ multiplex PCR; TCRdb holds only in-frame clones, not every one. The sample consists of fewer than 650,000 clones, over 60% of them appearing once. The sequenced material came from PBMCs. These receptors originate from a woman aged 40 to 50 in good health. Some clones in this sample may be carry-over from other donors' samples. Both conserved end residues are part of each CDR3. Each record gives: clone size, D gene, V gene, J gene, CDR3 protein, CDR3 DNA. A D gene is named only where the DNA matches it firmly. Where a row states a size, it is once, few, many or the class of an expanded clone; other rows omit it.

.	.	TRBV9	TRBJ2-7	CASSVEQDRYEQYF	TGTGCCAGCAGCGTAGAACAGGATCGCTACGAGCAGTACTTC
.	.	TRBV6-1	TRBJ1-2	CASQITAGNYGYTF	TGTGCCAGCCAGATCACGGCGGGTAACTATGGCTACACCTTC
.	.	TRBV6-5	TRBJ2-6	CASGRDSGANVLTF	TGTGCCAGCGGCCGGGACTCTGGGGCCAACGTCCTGACTTTC
.	.	TRBV7-2	TRBJ2-7	CASSLATGAGEQYF	TGTGCCAGCAGCTTAGCGACGGGAGCAGGCGAGCAGTACTTC
.	TRBD1	TRBV19	TRBJ2-7	CASRSQGAYEQYF	TGTGCCAGTAGGAGTCAGGGGGCTTACGAGCAGTACTTC
.	TRBD1	TRBV11-2	TRBJ1-2	CASSLAGQGSGYTF	TGTGCCAGCAGCTTAGCCGGACAGGGGAGCGGCTACACCTTC
.	.	TRBV28	TRBJ1-4	CASSRGPNEKLFF	TGTGCCAGCAGCCGAGGTCCTAATGAAAAACTGTTTTTT
once	.	TRBV28	TRBJ1-2	CASSLGPAPNYGYTF	TGTGCCAGCAGTTTAGGGCCAGCTCCTAACTATGGCTACACCTTC
.	.	TRBV6-5	TRBJ1-2	CASSSNRVDGYTF	TGTGCCAGCAGTTCGAACAGGGTGGATGGCTACACCTTC
few	.	TRBV6-6	TRBJ1-5	CASSPVDGNQPQHF	TGTGCCAGCAGTCCCGTGGACGGTAATCAGCCCCAGCATTTT
.	TRBD2	TRBV7-2	TRBJ2-7	CASSYRLAGNYEQYF	TGTGCCAGCAGCTACAGACTAGCGGGAAACTACGAGCAGTACTTC
.	.	TRBV7-9	TRBJ2-1	CASSPTGVRSHEQFF	TGTGCCAGCAGCCCCACCGGCGTCCGCTCCCATGAGCAGTTCTTC
.	.	TRBV7-9	TRBJ2-7	CASSPRYTYEQYF	TGTGCCAGCAGCCCCAGATACACCTACGAGCAGTACTTC
.	.	TRBV11-2	TRBJ1-5	CASSLVLGPQHF	TGTGCCAGCAGCTTAGTCCTGGGACCCCAGCATTTT
.	.	TRBV7-9	TRBJ2-7	CASSLLGLGSYEQYF	TGTGCCAGCAGCTTATTGGGCCTGGGGTCCTACGAGCAGTACTTC
.	TRBD2	TRBV29-1	TRBJ2-5	CSAGLAGEFQETQYF	TGCAGCGCCGGACTAGCGGGAGAGTTCCAAGAGACCCAGTACTTC
.	TRBD2	TRBV27	TRBJ2-7	CASSFVVAGPYEQYF	TGTGCCAGCAGTTTCGTAGTAGCGGGACCCTACGAGCAGTACTTC
.	.	TRBV30	TRBJ2-1	CAWSAEDYNEQFF	TGTGCCTGGAGTGCGGAGGATTACAATGAGCAGTTCTTC
.	TRBD2	TRBV30	TRBJ2-1	CAWSGDQREGNEQFF	TGTGCCTGGAGTGGGGATCAGCGGGAGGGGAATGAGCAGTTCTTC
.	.	TRBV29-1	TRBJ2-2	CSAEVTGDTGELFF	TGCAGCGCCGAAGTAACAGGAGACACCGGGGAGCTGTTTTTT
.	TRBD2	TRBV6-4	TRBJ2-5	CASSEGTSGTETQYF	TGTGCCAGCAGTGAGGGGACTAGCGGGACCGAGACCCAGTACTTC
.	.	TRBV4-3	TRBJ2-1	CASSRSSGSGVQFF	TGCGCCAGCAGCCGCTCCTCTGGTTCGGGTGTGCAGTTCTTC
.	.	TRBV7-9	TRBJ2-7	CASSLPGSQSYEQYF	TGTGCCAGCAGCTTACCCGGGTCGCAATCCTACGAGCAGTACTTC
.	TRBD1	TRBV28	TRBJ2-2	CASSLPTGGKRGPNTGELFF	TGTGCCAGCAGCCTACCGACAGGGGGCAAGCGGGGACCGAACACCGGGGAGCTGTTTTTT
.	.	TRBV6-5	TRBJ1-5	CASSPLQRNQPQHF	TGTGCCAGCAGTCCATTACAGCGCAATCAGCCCCAGCATTTT
.	.	TRBV19	TRBJ1-4	CASSRGRLGNEKLFF	TGTGCCAGTAGTAGAGGACGGTTGGGAAATGAAAAACTGTTTTTT
.	.	TRBV4-2	TRBJ2-3	CASSQGGTSTDTQYF	TGTGCCAGCAGCCAAGGGGGGACAAGCACAGATACGCAGTATTTT
.	TRBD2	TRBV4-2	TRBJ2-3	CASSQEGIAGVGRDTQYF	TGTGCCAGCAGCCAAGAAGGGATAGCGGGAGTAGGACGGGATACGCAGTATTTT
.	TRBD2	TRBV5-1	TRBJ2-1	CASSPLLAGGVYNEQFF	TGCGCCAGCAGCCCCCTACTAGCGGGAGGAGTTTACAATGAGCAGTTCTTC
.	.	TRBV19	TRBJ2-3	CASWGRGGTDTQYF	TGTGCCAGTTGGGGTCGAGGTGGCACAGATACGCAGTATTTT
.	TRBD1	TRBV14	TRBJ2-1	CASSRTDRGIGNNEQFF	TGTGCCAGCAGCCGAACGGACAGGGGGATTGGTAACAATGAGCAGTTCTTC
.	.	TRBV5-1	TRBJ1-4	CASSSQGRGEKLFF	TGCGCCAGCAGCTCACAGGGTAGGGGTGAAAAACTGTTTTTT
.	.	TRBV10-3	TRBJ1-1	CAISGGQLWETEAFF	TGTGCCATCAGTGGGGGACAACTGTGGGAAACTGAAGCTTTCTTT
.	.	TRBV30	TRBJ2-3	CAWRQSGTATDTQYF	TGTGCCTGGAGACAGTCCGGGACGGCTACAGATACGCAGTATTTT
.	TRBD1	TRBV2	TRBJ2-2	CASSSGGTRELFF	TGTGCCAGCAGTTCAGGGGGAACCAGGGAGCTGTTTTTT
.	TRBD2	TRBV9	TRBJ2-7	CASSASPGLAKEQYF	TGTGCCAGCAGCGCTTCACCGGGACTAGCCAAAGAGCAGTACTTC
once	.	TRBV6-5	TRBJ1-1	CASSYSGLTEAFF	TGTGCCAGCAGTTACAGTGGACTCACTGAAGCTTTCTTT
few	.	TRBV15	TRBJ2-3	CATERADTQYF	TGTGCCACCGAGAGGGCAGATACGCAGTATTTT
.	.	TRBV5-4	TRBJ2-5	CASSQAETQETQYF	TGTGCCAGCAGCCAAGCGGAAACCCAAGAGACCCAGTACTTC
.	TRBD1	TRBV4-3	TRBJ2-1	CASSQDLRGQGEQFF	TGCGCCAGCAGCCAAGATCTCAGGGGGCAGGGTGAGCAGTTCTTC
few	.	TRBV27	TRBJ2-7	CASKDPGADYEQYF	TGTGCCAGCAAGGACCCCGGGGCCGATTACGAGCAGTACTTC